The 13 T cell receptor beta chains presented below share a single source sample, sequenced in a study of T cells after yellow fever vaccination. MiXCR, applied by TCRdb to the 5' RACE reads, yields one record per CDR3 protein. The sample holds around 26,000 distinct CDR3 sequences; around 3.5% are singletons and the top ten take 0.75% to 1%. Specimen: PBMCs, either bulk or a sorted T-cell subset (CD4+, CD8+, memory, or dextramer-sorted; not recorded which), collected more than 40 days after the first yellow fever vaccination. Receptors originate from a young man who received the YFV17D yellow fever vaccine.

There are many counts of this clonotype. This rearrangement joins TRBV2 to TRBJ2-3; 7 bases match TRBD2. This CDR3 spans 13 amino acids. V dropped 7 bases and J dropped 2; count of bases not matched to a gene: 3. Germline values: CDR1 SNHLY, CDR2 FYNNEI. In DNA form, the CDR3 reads TGTGCCAGCAAAGCGGGGTTCACAGATACGCAGTATTTT. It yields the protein CASKAGFTDTQYF.

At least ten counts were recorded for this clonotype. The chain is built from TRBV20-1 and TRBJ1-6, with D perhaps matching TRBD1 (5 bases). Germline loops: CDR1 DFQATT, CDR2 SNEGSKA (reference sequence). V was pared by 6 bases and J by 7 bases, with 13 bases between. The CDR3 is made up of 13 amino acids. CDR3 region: CSAPRGVNSPLHF. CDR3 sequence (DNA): TGCAGTGCGCCTAGGGGAGTGAATTCACCCCTCCACTTT.

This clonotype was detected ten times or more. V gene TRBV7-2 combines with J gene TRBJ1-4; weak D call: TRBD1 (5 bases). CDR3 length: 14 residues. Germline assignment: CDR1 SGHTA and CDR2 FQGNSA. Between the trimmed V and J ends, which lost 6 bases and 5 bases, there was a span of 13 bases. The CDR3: CASRPWGPNEKLFF. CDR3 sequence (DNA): TGTGCCAGCAGACCTTGGGGCCCGAATGAAAAACTGTTTTTT.

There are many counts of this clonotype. CDR3 region: CASSQLKAYDYGYTF. As DNA, the CDR3 is TGCGCCAGCAGCCAGTTAAAGGCCTACGACTATGGCTACACCTTC. V gene TRBV4-3 combines with J gene TRBJ1-2; D is uncertain. V was clipped by 3 bases and J by 3 bases, with 14 bases between them. CDR1 is LGHNA, CDR2 YSLEER, per germline. CDR3 length: 15 amino acids.

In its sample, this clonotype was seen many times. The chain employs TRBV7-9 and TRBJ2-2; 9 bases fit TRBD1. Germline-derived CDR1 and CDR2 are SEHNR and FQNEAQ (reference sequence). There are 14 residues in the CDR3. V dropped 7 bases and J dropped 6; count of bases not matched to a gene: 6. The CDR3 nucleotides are TGTGCCAGCATCAAGAGGACAGGGGCCGGGGAGCTGTTTTTT. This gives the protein CASIKRTGAGELFF.

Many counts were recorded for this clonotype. This chain's CDR3 is CASSSQGGADTEAFF. For the CDR3, the DNA is TGTGCCAGCAGCTCGCAGGGGGGCGCGGACACTGAAGCTTTCTTT. The chain is built from TRBV7-2 and TRBJ1-1; 7 bases align to TRBD1. V gave up 4 bases and J gave up 3 bases; unmatched junction bases: 8. Germline lookup yields CDR1 SGHTA and CDR2 FQGNSA. The CDR3 is 15 residues long.

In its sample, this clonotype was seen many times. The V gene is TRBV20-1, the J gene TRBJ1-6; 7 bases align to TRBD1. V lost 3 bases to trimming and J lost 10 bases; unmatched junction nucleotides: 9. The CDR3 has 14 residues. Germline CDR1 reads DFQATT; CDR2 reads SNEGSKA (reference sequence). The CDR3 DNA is TGCAGTGCTAGGGTAGACAGGGAAGGCTCACCCCTCCACTTT. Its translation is CSARVDREGSPLHF.

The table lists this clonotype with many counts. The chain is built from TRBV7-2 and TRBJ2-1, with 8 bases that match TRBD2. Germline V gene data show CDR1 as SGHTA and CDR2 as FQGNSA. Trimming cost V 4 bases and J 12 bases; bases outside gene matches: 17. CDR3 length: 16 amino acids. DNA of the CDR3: TGTGCCAGCAGCTCGATGGGGACTAGGGTACAGCGGGGGCAGTTCTTC. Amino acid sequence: CASSSMGTRVQRGQFF.

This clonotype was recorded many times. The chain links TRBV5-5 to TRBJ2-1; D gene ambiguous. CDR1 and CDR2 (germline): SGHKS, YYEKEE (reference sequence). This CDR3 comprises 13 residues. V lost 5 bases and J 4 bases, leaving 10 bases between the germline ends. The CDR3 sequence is CASSFLEYNEQFF. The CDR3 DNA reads TGTGCCAGCAGTTTTTTAGAGTACAATGAGCAGTTCTTC.

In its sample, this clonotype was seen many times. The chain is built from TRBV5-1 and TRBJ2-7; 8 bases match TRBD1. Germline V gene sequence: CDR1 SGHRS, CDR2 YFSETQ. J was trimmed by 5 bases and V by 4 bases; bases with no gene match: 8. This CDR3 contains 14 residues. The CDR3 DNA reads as TGCGCCAGCAGCCCTGGACAGGGCTTCCACGAGCAGTACGTC. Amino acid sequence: CASSPGQGFHEQYV.

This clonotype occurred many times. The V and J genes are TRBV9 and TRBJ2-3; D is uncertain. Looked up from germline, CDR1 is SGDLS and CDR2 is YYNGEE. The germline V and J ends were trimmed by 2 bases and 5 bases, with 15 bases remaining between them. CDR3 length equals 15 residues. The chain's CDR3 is CASSVGPQGGDTQYF. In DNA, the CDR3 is TGTGCCAGCAGCGTCGGGCCCCAAGGCGGAGATACGCAGTATTTT.

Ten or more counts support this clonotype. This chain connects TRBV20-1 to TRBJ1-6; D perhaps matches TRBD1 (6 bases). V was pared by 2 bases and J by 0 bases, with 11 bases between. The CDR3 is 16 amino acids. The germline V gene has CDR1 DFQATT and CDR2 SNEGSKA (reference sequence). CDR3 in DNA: TGCAGTGCTAGATTCAGGGGCAGCTCCTATAATTCACCCCTCCACTTT. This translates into CSARFRGSSYNSPLHF.

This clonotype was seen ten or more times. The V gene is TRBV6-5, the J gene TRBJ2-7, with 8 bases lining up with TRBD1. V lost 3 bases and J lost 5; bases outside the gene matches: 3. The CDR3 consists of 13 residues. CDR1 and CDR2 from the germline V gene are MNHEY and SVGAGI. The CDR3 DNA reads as TGTGCCAGCAGTTATAACAGGGGGAACGAGCAGTACTTC. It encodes CASSYNRGNEQYF.